This T cell receptor (beta chain) was documented in a study of T cell repertoires in cytomegalovirus infection. Looking at the study overall: Public TCR beta signatures were indicative of both CMV infection and a matching HLA type. Findings and limits, study-wide: CMV-specific TCR beta clonotypes restricted by HLA-C were the ones dominating the ex vivo response.

TCRdb re-called the reads with MiXCR, one entry per CDR3 protein. Here the sample spans some 150,000 distinct CDR3 sequences, roughly 6% being singletons. Only a few counts were recorded for this clonotype. Its antigen is not known. Germline CDR1 is SGDLS and CDR2 is YYNGEE. The CDR3 is made up of 15 amino acids. V lost 4 bases and J lost 0, with 14 bases in between. The chain uses TRBV9 and TRBJ2-7; D gene uncertain. This clonotype originated in a human donor in good health (CMV status not recorded). Some clones in this sample may be carry-over from other donors' samples. What was sequenced was PBMCs. CDR3 residues: CASSPEVLSSYEQYF. The CDR3 region has the DNA TGTGCCAGCAGCCCCGAGGTGCTGAGCTCCTACGAGCAGTACTTC.